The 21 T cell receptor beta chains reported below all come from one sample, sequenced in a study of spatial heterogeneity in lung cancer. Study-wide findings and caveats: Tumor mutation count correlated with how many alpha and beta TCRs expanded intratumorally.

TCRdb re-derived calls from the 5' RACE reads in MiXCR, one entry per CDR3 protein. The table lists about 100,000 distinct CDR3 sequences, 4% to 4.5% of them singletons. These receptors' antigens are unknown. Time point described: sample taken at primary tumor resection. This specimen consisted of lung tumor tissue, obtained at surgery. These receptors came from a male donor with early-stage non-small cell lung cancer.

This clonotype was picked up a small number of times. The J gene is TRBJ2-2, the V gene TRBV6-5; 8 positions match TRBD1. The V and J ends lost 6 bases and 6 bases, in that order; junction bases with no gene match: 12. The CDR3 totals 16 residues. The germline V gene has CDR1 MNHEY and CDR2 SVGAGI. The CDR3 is CASSHPQGDRPGELFF. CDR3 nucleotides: TGTGCCAGCAGCCATCCACAGGGGGACAGGCCCGGGGAGCTGTTTTTT.

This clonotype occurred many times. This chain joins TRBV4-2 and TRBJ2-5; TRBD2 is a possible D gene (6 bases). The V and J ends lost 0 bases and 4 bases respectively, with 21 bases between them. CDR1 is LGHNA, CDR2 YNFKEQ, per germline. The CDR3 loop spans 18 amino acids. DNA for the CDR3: TGTGCCAGCAGCCAAGATCCACAAGCGGAGGGGTTCGGAGAGACCCAGTACTTC. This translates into CASSQDPQAEGFGETQYF.

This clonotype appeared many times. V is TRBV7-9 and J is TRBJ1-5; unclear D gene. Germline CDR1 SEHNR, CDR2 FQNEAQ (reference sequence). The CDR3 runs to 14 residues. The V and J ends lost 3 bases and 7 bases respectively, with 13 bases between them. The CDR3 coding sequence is TGTGCCAGCAGCTTCGGGTCCTATGGACAGCCCCAGCATTTT. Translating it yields CASSFGSYGQPQHF.

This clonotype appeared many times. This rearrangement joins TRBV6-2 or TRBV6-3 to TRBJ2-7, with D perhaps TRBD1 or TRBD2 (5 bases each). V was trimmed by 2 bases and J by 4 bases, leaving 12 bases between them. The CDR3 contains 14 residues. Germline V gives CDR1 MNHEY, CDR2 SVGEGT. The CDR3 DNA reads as TGTGCCAGCAGTTACGCCTTGGGGGATTACGAGCAGTACTTC. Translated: CASSYALGDYEQYF.

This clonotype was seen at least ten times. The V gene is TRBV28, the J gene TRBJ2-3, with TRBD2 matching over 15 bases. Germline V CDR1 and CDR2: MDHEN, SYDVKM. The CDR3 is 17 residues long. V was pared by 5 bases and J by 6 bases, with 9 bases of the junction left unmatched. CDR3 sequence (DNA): TGTGCCAGCAGTCAGCTCCCGGGACTAGCGGGGGGCGATACGCAGTATTTT. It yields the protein CASSQLPGLAGGDTQYF. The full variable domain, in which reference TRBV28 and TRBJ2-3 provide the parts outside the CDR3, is DVKVTQSSRYLVKRTGEKVFLECVQDMDHENMFWYRQDPGLGLRLIYFSYDVKMKEKGDIPEGYSVSREKKERFSLILESASTNQTSMYLCASSQLPGLAGGDTQYFGPGTRLTVL.

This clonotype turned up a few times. Here the CDR3 reads CASSLDLGFTDTQYF. CDR3 sequence (DNA): TGTGCCAGCAGCTTGGACCTGGGGTTCACAGATACGCAGTATTTT. The rearrangement links TRBV5-4 to TRBJ2-3, with no clear D. The CDR3 runs to 15 residues. Germline CDR1 reads SGHNT; CDR2 reads YYREEE (reference sequence). Trimming removed 0 bases at V and 2 bases at J, with 10 bases between.

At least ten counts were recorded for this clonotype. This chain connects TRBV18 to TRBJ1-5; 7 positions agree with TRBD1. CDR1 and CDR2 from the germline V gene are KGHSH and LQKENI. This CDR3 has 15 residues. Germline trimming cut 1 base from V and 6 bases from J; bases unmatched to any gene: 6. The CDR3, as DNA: TGTGCCAGCTCACCACAGACAGGGATGGGTCAGCCCCAGCATTTT. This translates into CASSPQTGMGQPQHF.

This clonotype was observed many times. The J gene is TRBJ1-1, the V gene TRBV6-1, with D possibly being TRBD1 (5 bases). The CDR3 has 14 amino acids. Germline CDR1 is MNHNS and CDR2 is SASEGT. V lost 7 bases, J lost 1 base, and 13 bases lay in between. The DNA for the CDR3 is TGTGCCAGCACTATTTGGGGCGAGAACACTGAAGCTTTCTTT. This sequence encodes CASTIWGENTEAFF.

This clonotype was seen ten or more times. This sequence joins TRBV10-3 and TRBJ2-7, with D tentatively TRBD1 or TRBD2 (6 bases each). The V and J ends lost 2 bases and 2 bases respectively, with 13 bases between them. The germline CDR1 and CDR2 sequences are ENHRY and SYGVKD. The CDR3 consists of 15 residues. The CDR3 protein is CAISERGTPAYEQYF. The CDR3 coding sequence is TGTGCCATCAGTGAGAGGGGGACTCCCGCCTACGAGCAGTACTTC.

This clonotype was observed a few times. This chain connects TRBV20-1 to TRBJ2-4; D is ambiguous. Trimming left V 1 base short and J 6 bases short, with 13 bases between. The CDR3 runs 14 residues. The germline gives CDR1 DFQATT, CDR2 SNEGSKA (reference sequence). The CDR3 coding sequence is TGCAGTGCTAGAGTGTACCAGGCAGGAAACATTCAGTACTTC. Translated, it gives CSARVYQAGNIQYF.

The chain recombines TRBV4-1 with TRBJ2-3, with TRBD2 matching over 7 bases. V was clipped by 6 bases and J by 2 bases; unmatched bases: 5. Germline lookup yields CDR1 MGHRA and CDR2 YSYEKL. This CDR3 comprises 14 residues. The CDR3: CASSRGRDTDTQYF. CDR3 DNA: TGCGCCAGCAGTCGCGGGAGAGACACAGATACGCAGTATTTT.

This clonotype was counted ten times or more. CDR3 loop: CASSVGLADTDTQYF. The CDR3 bases are TGTGCCAGCAGCGTAGGACTAGCGGACACAGATACGCAGTATTTT. This chain uses TRBV9 with TRBJ2-3; TRBD2 matches at 9 bases. This CDR3 contains 15 residues. V dropped 0 bases and J dropped 2; count of bases not matched to a gene: 1. CDR1 SGDLS and CDR2 YYNGEE come from the germline V gene.

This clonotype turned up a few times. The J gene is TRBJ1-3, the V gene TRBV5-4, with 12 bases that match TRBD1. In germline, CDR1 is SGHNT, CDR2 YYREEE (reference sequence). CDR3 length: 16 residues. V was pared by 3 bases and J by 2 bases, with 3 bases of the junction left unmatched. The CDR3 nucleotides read TGTGCCAGCAGCTACGGGACAGGGGGCACTGGAAACACCATATATTTT. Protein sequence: CASSYGTGGTGNTIYF. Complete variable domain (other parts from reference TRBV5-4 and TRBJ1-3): ETGVTQSPTHLIKTRGQQVTLRCSSQSGHNTVSWYQQALGQGPQFIFQYYREEENGRGNFPPRFSGLQFPNYSSELNVNALELDDSALYLCASSYGTGGTGNTIYFGEGSWLTVV.

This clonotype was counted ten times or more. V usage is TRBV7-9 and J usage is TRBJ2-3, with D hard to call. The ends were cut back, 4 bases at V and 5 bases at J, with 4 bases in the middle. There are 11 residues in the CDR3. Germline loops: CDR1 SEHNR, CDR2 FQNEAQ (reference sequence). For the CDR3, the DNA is TGTGCCAGCAGCTCGCGAGATACGCAGTATTTT. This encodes CASSSRDTQYF.

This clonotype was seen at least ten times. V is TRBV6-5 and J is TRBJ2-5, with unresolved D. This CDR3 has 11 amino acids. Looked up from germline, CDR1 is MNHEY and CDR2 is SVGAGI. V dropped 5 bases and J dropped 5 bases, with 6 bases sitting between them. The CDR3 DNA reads TGTGCCAGCAGTACCGGGGAGACCCAGTACTTC. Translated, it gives CASSTGETQYF.

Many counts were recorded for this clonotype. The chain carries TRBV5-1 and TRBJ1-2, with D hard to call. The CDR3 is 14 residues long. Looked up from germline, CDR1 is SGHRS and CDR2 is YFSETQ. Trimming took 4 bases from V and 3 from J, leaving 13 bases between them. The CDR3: CASSTGEDHYGYTF. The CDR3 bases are TGCGCCAGCAGCACCGGTGAGGATCACTATGGCTACACCTTC.

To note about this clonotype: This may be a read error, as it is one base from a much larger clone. The CDR3 is CASSLAGFVNQPKHF. DNA of the CDR3: TGTGCCAGCAGCTTGGCAGGATTCGTCAATCAGCCCAAGCATTTT. The chain uses TRBV5-5 and TRBJ1-5; D is uncertain. CDR1 is SGHKS, CDR2 YYEKEE, per germline (reference sequence). CDR3 size: 15 residues.

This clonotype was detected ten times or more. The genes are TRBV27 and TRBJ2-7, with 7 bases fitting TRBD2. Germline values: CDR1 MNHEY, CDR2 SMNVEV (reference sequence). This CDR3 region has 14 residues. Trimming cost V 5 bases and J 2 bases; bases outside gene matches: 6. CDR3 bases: TGTGCCAGCAGTCCTCTAGCGGAGACCTACGAGCAGTACTTC. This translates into CASSPLAETYEQYF.

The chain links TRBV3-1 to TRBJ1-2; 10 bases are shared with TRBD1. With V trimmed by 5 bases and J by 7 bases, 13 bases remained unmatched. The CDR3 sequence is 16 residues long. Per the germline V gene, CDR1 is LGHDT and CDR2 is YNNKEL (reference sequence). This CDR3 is CASSAAGTGATFGYTF. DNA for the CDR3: TGTGCCAGCAGCGCGGCCGGGACAGGGGCCACCTTTGGCTACACCTTC.

This CDR3 reads CASSLAGQGNQPQHF. In nucleotides, the CDR3 is TGTGCCAGCAGCTTAGCGGGACAGGGCAATCAGCCCCAGCATTTT. The chain carries TRBV7-9 and TRBJ1-5, with 8 bases lining up with TRBD1. Germline lookup yields CDR1 SEHNR and CDR2 FQNEAQ (reference sequence). The CDR3 loop spans 15 amino acids. V was clipped by 0 bases and J by 2 bases; unmatched bases: 0.

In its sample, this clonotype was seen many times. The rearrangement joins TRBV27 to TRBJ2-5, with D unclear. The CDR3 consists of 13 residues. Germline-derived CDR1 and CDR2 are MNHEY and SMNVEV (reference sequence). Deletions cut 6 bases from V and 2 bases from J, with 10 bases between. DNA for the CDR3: TGTGCCAGCAGCAGACGGAGACAAGAGACCCAGTACTTC. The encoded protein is CASSRRRQETQYF.